This T cell receptor beta chain was captured in a study of response to subunit inactivated influenza vaccine. In regard to this clonotype: Its matching antigen is unknown.

The study's findings and limits: It was suggested by the authors that few new T cells are recruited by each seasonal influenza vaccination.

This CDR3 has 14 residues. The V and J ends lost 3 bases and 7 bases, in that order; junction bases with no gene match: 3. Per germline, CDR1 MNHEY and CDR2 SMNVEV (reference sequence). TCRdb re-derived calls from the RT-PCR reads in MiXCR, one entry per CDR3 protein. Of around 250,000 distinct CDR3 sequences listed, 10% to 15% are singletons. The source material was non-naive T cells sorted from PBMCs, sampled about 14 days before vaccination. The sequence derives from a man aged 45-60 years who received an inactivated influenza vaccine. The gene calls are TRBV27 and TRBJ2-2; 9 nucleotides agree with TRBD2. CDR3: CASSLGLASGELFF. In DNA, the CDR3 is TGTGCCAGCAGTTTGGGACTAGCTAGCGGGGAGCTGTTTTTT.